The TCR beta chain described here comes from a study of blood T cell repertoires in COVID-19. As for the study in general: Acute and convalescent COVID-19 samples came from the United States, Italy and Spain. T cells, B-cell-depleted T cells, or PBMCs supplied cDNA or gDNA.

This clone has only one observation. As processed by the authors: Reference gene primers were amplified, and this amplification served to estimate nucleated cell counts. The assay was immunoSEQ multiplex PCR, and TCRdb's table has in-frame clones only and misses some. The V and J calls and the clone size are those of that table, but D and trimming were determined from the DNA. The sample records about 35,000 clones, about four fifths being singletons. Specimen: peripheral blood. The receptor's source is a man at least 80 years old with active or convalescent COVID-19.

The CDR3 nucleotides read TGCAGCCCCTTCCGCCCGGGGGTCGATACGCAGTATTTT. Its translation: CSPFRPGVDTQYF. The chain uses TRBV29-1 and TRBJ2-3; TRBD2 might be the D (6 bases). From germline, CDR1 is SQVTM and CDR2 ANQGSEA. The CDR3 runs 13 residues. The V gene lost 8 bases and the J gene lost 6 bases, with 18 bases spanning the gap.